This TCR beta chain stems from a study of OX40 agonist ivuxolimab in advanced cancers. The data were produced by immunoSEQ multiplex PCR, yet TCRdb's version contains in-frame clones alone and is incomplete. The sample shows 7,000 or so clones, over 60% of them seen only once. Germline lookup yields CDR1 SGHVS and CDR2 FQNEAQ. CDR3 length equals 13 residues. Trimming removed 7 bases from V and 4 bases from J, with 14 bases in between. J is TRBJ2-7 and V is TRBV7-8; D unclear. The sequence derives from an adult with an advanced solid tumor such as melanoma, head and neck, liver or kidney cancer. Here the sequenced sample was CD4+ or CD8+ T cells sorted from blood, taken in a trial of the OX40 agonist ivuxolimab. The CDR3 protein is CASKRNLDYEQYF. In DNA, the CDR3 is TGTGCCAGCAAGAGAAACCTGGATTACGAGCAGTACTTC.